This T cell receptor beta chain was observed in a study of CD8 T cells in ankylosing spondylitis. Study findings and constraints: Disease-linked clones bore a CD8+ phenotype and were relatively rare in peripheral blood. Earlier studies detected some motif variants in reactive arthritis synovial fluid and blood. From matched ankylosing spondylitis synovial fluid, disease-linked clones were reportedly recovered at significantly enriched levels. It appeared that ankylosing spondylitis blood was characterized by a TCR beta motif of several highly homologous variants.

As the method for making TCR beta libraries, quantitative 5'-RACE with molecular barcodes was used. A single record per CDR3 protein comes from TCRdb applying MiXCR to the 5' RACE reads. Of approximately 540,000 distinct CDR3 sequences detected, about 12% appear once; the ten largest clones hold nearly 7%. With regard to this clonotype: The antigen remains undetermined.

The CDR3 spans 16 residues. Trimming took 3 bases from V and 5 from J; bases not matched to a gene: 8. Germline V gene lookup returns CDR1 SGDLS and CDR2 YYNGEE. This TCR was sampled from a male donor with ankylosing spondylitis. The chain has TRBV9 and TRBJ2-5; 12 bases fit TRBD2. The sequencing sample was made of blood, either unsorted or a sorted T cell fraction (not recorded which). The CDR3 coding sequence is TGTGCCAGCAGCGCAACTAGCGGGAGGCCCCTGGAGACCCAGTACTTC. This translates into CASSATSGRPLETQYF.